This T cell receptor beta chain stems from a study of blood T cell repertoires in COVID-19. Study at large: Whether acute or convalescent, the COVID-19 samples came from the United States, Italy and Spain.

Generated by immunoSEQ multiplex PCR, the TCRdb table keeps only in-frame clones and is missing some. The sample has approximately 92,000 clones, about 82% seen once. V lost 0 bases and J lost 0, with 7 bases in between. Germline lookup yields CDR1 LGHNA and CDR2 YSLEER. The CDR3 is 15 residues long. This TCR was sampled from a man aged 45-65 years with acute or convalescent COVID-19. The chain is built from TRBV4-3 and TRBJ2-3; D uncertain. The material sequenced was peripheral blood. CDR3 DNA: TGCGCCAGCAGCCAAGAGCGGTATAGCACAGATACGCAGTATTTT. The encoded protein is CASSQERYSTDTQYF.